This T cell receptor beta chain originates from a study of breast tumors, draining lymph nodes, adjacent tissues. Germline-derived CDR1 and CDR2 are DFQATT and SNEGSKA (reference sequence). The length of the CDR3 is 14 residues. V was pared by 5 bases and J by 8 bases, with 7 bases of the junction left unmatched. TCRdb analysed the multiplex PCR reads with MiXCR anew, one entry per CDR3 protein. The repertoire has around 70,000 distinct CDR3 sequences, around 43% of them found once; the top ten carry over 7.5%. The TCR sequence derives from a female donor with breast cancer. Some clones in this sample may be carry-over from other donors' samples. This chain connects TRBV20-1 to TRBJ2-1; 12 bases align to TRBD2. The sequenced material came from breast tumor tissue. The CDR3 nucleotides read TGCAGTGCTCGACTAGCGGGAGCGGTGTATGAGCAGTTCTTC. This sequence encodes CSARLAGAVYEQFF.